These 27 T cell receptor beta chains originate from one sample sequenced in a study of blood T cell repertoires in COVID-19. Sequencing was performed with immunoSEQ multiplex PCR; in TCRdb, only in-frame clones are kept and a portion is missing. Among over 150,000 clones listed, approximately 86% were seen once. Sequences were obtained from PBMCs or T cells enriched from blood (not recorded which). All receptors come from a woman aged 25-40 years who had recovered from COVID-19.

The DNA for the CDR3 is TGTGCCAGCAGTTACCCGACAGGCTACGAGCAGTACTTC. Protein product: CASSYPTGYEQYF. The gene calls are TRBV6-2 or TRBV6-3 and TRBJ2-7, with a tentative D call TRBD1 (6 bases). Trimming stripped 2 bases from V and 3 bases from J, with 8 bases between. Germline lookup yields CDR1 MNHEY and CDR2 SVGEGT. CDR3 length: 13 residues.

This clone has just one count. The V and J genes are TRBV5-1 and TRBJ1-2; tentative D call: TRBD1 (5 bases). This CDR3 has 16 residues. Germline V gene lookup returns CDR1 SGHRS and CDR2 YFSETQ. V lost 0 bases to trimming and J lost 3 bases, with 15 bases between them. CDR3: CASSLGGLGIDYGYTF. The CDR3 DNA sequence: TGCGCCAGCAGCTTGGGGGGACTGGGAATAGACTATGGCTACACCTTC.

The chain employs TRBV20-1 and TRBJ1-5; TRBD1 matches at 8 bases. The junction had 6 bases not matched to a gene; V was cut back by 3 bases and J by 5 bases. The CDR3 extends over 14 amino acids. CDR1 and CDR2 from the germline V gene are DFQATT and SNEGSKA (reference sequence). The CDR3 coding sequence is TGCAGTGCTAGTATGGACAGGGAAGATCAGCCCCAGCATTTT. It codes for CSASMDREDQPQHF.

The chain uses TRBV27 and TRBJ1-1; 8 nucleotides match TRBD1. V dropped 3 bases and J dropped 3; count of bases not matched to a gene: 3. Germline V lookup: CDR1 MNHEY, CDR2 SMNVEV (reference sequence). The CDR3 covers 14 residues. CDR3 nucleotide sequence: TGTGCCAGCAGTTTGGACAGGGCGTACACTGAAGCTTTCTTT. As protein: CASSLDRAYTEAFF.

J is TRBJ1-2 and V is TRBV19; a possible D gene is TRBD1 (5 bases). V lost 1 base, J lost 4 bases, and 10 bases lay in between. There are 14 residues in the CDR3. CDR1 is LNHDA and CDR2 is SQIVND in the germline V gene (reference sequence). In DNA form, the CDR3 reads TGTGCCAGTAGTATAGTTGGCACAGGCTATGGCTACACCTTC. It encodes CASSIVGTGYGYTF.

The V gene is TRBV2, the J gene TRBJ2-1; no clear D gene. CDR1 and CDR2 (germline): SNHLY, FYNNEI. The CDR3 has 13 residues. Between the trimmed V and J ends, which lost 7 bases and 4 bases, there was a span of 11 bases. The CDR3 nucleotides read TGTGCCAGCAAGTCCAGAATATACAATGAGCAGTTCTTC. Residues: CASKSRIYNEQFF.

This clone showed up just a few times. V gene TRBV29-1 combines with J gene TRBJ1-1, with 7 bases aligning to TRBD1. Trimming took 4 bases from V and 0 from J; bases not matched to a gene: 2. The germline gives CDR1 SQVTM, CDR2 ANQGSEA. The CDR3 extends over 13 amino acids. CDR3 sequence reads: CSVAGQLNTEAFF. The CDR3 DNA is TGCAGCGTTGCGGGACAGCTGAACACTGAAGCTTTCTTT.

The V gene is TRBV9, the J gene TRBJ1-1; TRBD1 might be the D (6 bases). The CDR3 has 14 amino acids. Germline CDR1 reads SGDLS; CDR2 reads YYNGEE. Trimming removed 2 bases at V and 2 bases at J, with 10 bases between. CDR3 nucleotides: TGTGCCAGCAGCGTTCAGGGGAGAAACACTGAAGCTTTCTTT. Translating it yields CASSVQGRNTEAFF.

This clone showed up just a few times. V gene TRBV7-9 combines with J gene TRBJ2-2; D unresolved. This CDR3 has 14 residues. V dropped 0 bases and J dropped 6 bases, with 8 bases sitting between them. Germline V gives CDR1 SEHNR, CDR2 FQNEAQ (reference sequence). The CDR3 region has the DNA TGTGCCAGCAGCTTAGCGGCGCAGGCCGGGGAGCTGTTTTTT. Translation gives CASSLAAQAGELFF. Together with reference TRBV7-9 and TRBJ2-2, the CDR3 gives the full variable domain: DTGVSQNPRHKITKRGQNVTFRCDPISEHNRLYWYRQTLGQGPEFLTYFQNEAQLEKSRLLSDRFSAERPKGSFSTLEIQRTEQGDSAMYLCASSLAAQAGELFFGEGSRLTVL.

The chain combines TRBV7-3 with TRBJ2-1, with 8 nucleotides matching TRBD2. V trimming: 5 bases; J trimming: 0 bases; junction bases outside the gene matches: 6. The CDR3 loop spans 16 amino acids. Per germline, CDR1 SGHTA and CDR2 FQGTGA. CDR3 protein: CASSPGSGSSYNEQFF. The DNA of the CDR3 is TGTGCCAGCAGCCCGGGAAGCGGGAGCTCCTACAATGAGCAGTTCTTC.

The chain recombines TRBV28 with TRBJ1-5; weak D call: TRBD1 (6 bases). CDR3 length equals 13 residues. The ends were cut back, 5 bases at V and 6 bases at J, with 11 bases in the middle. Germline CDR1 and CDR2: MDHEN and SYDVKM. This CDR3 is CASSLGQSQPQHF. The CDR3 DNA reads as TGTGCCAGCAGTCTCGGACAGAGTCAGCCCCAGCATTTT.

The V call is TRBV6-2 or TRBV6-3, the J call TRBJ1-5; the D is unclear. Germline CDR1 and CDR2: MNHEY and SVGEGT. There are 16 residues in the CDR3. V was trimmed by 0 bases and J by 6 bases, leaving 15 bases between them. In DNA form, the CDR3 reads TGTGCCAGCAGTTACTCGATCCCCGGAGATGGTCAGCCCCAGCATTTT. Translated, it gives CASSYSIPGDGQPQHF.

The V and J genes are TRBV7-9 and TRBJ2-3; D unresolved. The ends were cut back, 3 bases at V and 1 base at J, with 8 bases in the middle. The CDR3 consists of 14 residues. Germline CDR1 and CDR2: SEHNR and FQNEAQ (reference sequence). This CDR3 reads CASSLASRTDTQYF. The CDR3, as DNA: TGTGCCAGCAGCTTGGCTAGTCGCACAGATACGCAGTATTTT.

This clone was seen more than once but under ten times. This chain joins TRBV5-6 and TRBJ1-3; D is unresolved. This CDR3 is built from 16 residues. CDR1 and CDR2 (germline): SGHDT, YYEEEE. V was pared by 1 base and J by 0 bases, with 11 bases between. CDR3 coding DNA: TGTGCCAGCAGCTTGTTACTACTTACCTCTGGAAACACCATATATTTT. Translated: CASSLLLLTSGNTIYF.

The chain's CDR3 is CASRAGDGWSYGYTF. CDR3 bases: TGTGCCAGCAGGGCAGGGGACGGCTGGAGCTATGGCTACACCTTC. This chain joins TRBV2 and TRBJ1-2, with D tentatively TRBD1 (6 bases). The germline V and J ends were trimmed by 6 bases and 4 bases, with 18 bases remaining between them. The CDR3 is 15 amino acids. Germline V gene data show CDR1 as SNHLY and CDR2 as FYNNEI. Variable domain in full (rest from reference TRBV2 and TRBJ1-2): EPEVTQTPSHQVTQMGQEVILRCVPISNHLYFYWYRQILGQKVEFLVSFYNNEISEKSEIFDDQFSVERPDGSNFTLKIRSTKLEDSAMYFCASRAGDGWSYGYTFGSGTRLTVV.

This chain uses TRBV19 with TRBJ1-6, with D possibly TRBD1 on 5 matching bases. V was clipped by 3 bases and J by 7 bases, with 13 bases between them. The CDR3 contains 15 residues. Germline V CDR1 and CDR2: LNHDA, SQIVND (reference sequence). The CDR3, as DNA: TGTGCCAGTAGTATCTCTCCAGGGCCGAATTCACCCCTCCACTTT. Translating gives CASSISPGPNSPLHF. Full variable domain (missing parts from reference TRBV19 and TRBJ1-6): DGGITQSPKYLFRKEGQNVTLSCEQNLNHDAMYWYRQDPGQGLRLIYYSQIVNDFQKGDIAEGYSVSREKKESFPLTVTSAQKNPTAFYLCASSISPGPNSPLHFGNGTRLTVT.

The sample holds a few counts of this clone. CDR3 nucleotide sequence: TGTGCCAGCAGAGGGACAGGGTGGTCCACTGAAGCTTTCTTT. Residues: CASRGTGWSTEAFF. V usage is TRBV6-5 and J usage is TRBJ1-1; 9 bases map to TRBD1. The V gene's germline CDR1 is MNHEY and CDR2 SVGAGI. This CDR3 contains 14 residues. V was clipped by 6 bases and J by 4 bases; unmatched bases: 6.

This clone appeared a single time. DNA for the CDR3: TGTGCCAGCGGGGGGAGTAAAGCGTCGGGCAAAAACATTCAGTACTTC. Translated: CASGGSKASGKNIQYF. The J gene is TRBJ2-4, the V gene TRBV6-9; possible D gene TRBD2, 6 bases. V was shortened by 8 bases and J by 3 bases, with 20 bases between the two germline ends. This CDR3 is 16 amino acids long. Per the germline V gene, CDR1 is MNHGY and CDR2 is SVAAGI.

The chain combines TRBV11-2 with TRBJ2-1; 12 nucleotides align to TRBD2. Germline-derived CDR1 and CDR2 are SGHAT and FQNNGV. V shed 3 bases, J shed 4 bases, and the junction held 4 bases outside the gene matches. CDR3 length: 16 residues. CDR3 in amino acids: CASSFGGLAGYNEQFF. The CDR3 nucleotides are TGTGCCAGCAGCTTCGGAGGACTAGCGGGGTACAATGAGCAGTTCTTC.

This clone was recorded only once. V and J are TRBV4-2 and TRBJ1-2; D unresolved. Germline V gene sequence: CDR1 LGHNA, CDR2 YNFKEQ. Trimming took 4 bases from V and 4 from J, leaving 10 bases between them. The CDR3 covers 13 residues. CDR3 region: CASSRTGSYGYTF. DNA of the CDR3: TGTGCCAGCAGCCGCACGGGGTCCTATGGCTACACCTTC.

The CDR3 coding sequence is TGTGCCAGCATGGGAGCTGGAAACACCATATATTTT. Its protein is CASMGAGNTIYF. This chain connects TRBV7-3 to TRBJ1-3; no reliable D call. Germline CDR1 SGHTA, CDR2 FQGTGA. The CDR3 is 12 residues long. Trimming shortened V by 7 bases and J by 2 bases, and 6 bases separated the two germline ends. The full variable domain, completed using reference TRBV7-3 and TRBJ1-3, is GAGVSQTPSNKVTEKGKYVELRCDPISGHTALYWYRQSLGQGPEFLIYFQGTGAADDSGLPNDRFFAVRPEGSVSTLKIQRTERGDSAVYLCASMGAGNTIYFGEGSWLTVV.

The CDR3 nucleotides are TGCGCCAGCAGCCAAGACCGCCGGGACAGAAACAATGAGCAGTTCTTC. The encoded protein is CASSQDRRDRNNEQFF. The J gene is TRBJ2-1, the V gene TRBV4-3; TRBD1 matches 7 bases. The germline CDR1 and CDR2 sequences are LGHNA and YSLEER. CDR3 length: 16 amino acids. The V gene end was trimmed by 0 bases and the J gene end by 5 bases; junction bases not matched to a gene: 7.

This chain uses TRBV12-3 or TRBV12-4 with TRBJ1-2; the D gene is possibly TRBD1 (6 bases). Trimming removed 5 bases at V and 8 bases at J, with 12 bases between. The CDR3 is made up of 12 amino acids. CDR3 sequence (DNA): TGTGCCAGCAGTACCCAGGGGTGGGGCTACACCTTC. Its protein product is CASSTQGWGYTF.

Only one count was recorded for this clone. The rearrangement joins TRBV28 to TRBJ1-1; 10 bases line up with TRBD1. With 6 bases clipped from V and 4 bases from J, the junction kept 5 bases outside the gene matches. The CDR3 extends over 14 amino acids. Germline CDR1 reads MDHEN; CDR2 reads SYDVKM. For the CDR3, the DNA is TGTGCCAGCAGGCGACAGGGGGCTAGCACTGAAGCTTTCTTT. Translating it yields CASRRQGASTEAFF.

The chain carries TRBV7-3 and TRBJ2-1; 8 positions agree with TRBD2. Germline V gene data show CDR1 as SGHTA and CDR2 as FQGTGA. V trimming: 5 bases; J trimming: 5 bases; junction bases outside the gene matches: 11. This CDR3 spans 16 amino acids. The CDR3 DNA sequence: TGTGCCAGCAGCCCGATGGAAGCGGGGGCCAACAATGAGCAGTTCTTC. This sequence encodes CASSPMEAGANNEQFF. Complete variable domain (other parts from reference TRBV7-3 and TRBJ2-1): GAGVSQTPSNKVTEKGKYVELRCDPISGHTALYWYRQSLGQGPEFLIYFQGTGAADDSGLPNDRFFAVRPEGSVSTLKIQRTERGDSAVYLCASSPMEAGANNEQFFGPGTRLTVL.

This clone was observed a few times. The chain recombines TRBV2 with TRBJ1-5; TRBD1 aligns across 7 bases. The CDR3 length is 14 residues. Trimming took 6 bases from V and 7 from J; bases not matched to a gene: 9. CDR1 is SNHLY, CDR2 FYNNEI, per germline. In DNA form, the CDR3 reads TGTGCCAGCAGCTGGGACAGCCCTCGGCAGCCCCAGCATTTT. As protein: CASSWDSPRQPQHF.

CDR3 sequence (DNA): TGTGCCAGCAGCTTGGGCACCGGGACAGGGGGGAATGAAGCTTTCTTT. Protein: CASSLGTGTGGNEAFF. This chain connects TRBV11-2 to TRBJ1-1; 11 bases are a match to TRBD1. Trimming at V came to 3 bases and at J to 7 bases, leaving 10 bases not matched to a gene. The CDR3 extends over 16 amino acids. Looked up from germline, CDR1 is SGHAT and CDR2 is FQNNGV.